This T cell receptor beta chain originates from a study of T cell repertoires in aging, cancer and after chemotherapy. This clonotype is medium-sized. Its antigen is unknown. Study-level points and caveats: Loss of evenness, beyond lost richness, contributed to age-related TCR diversity decline in cancer patients.

Multiplex touch-down PCR with TRB-A/B primers amplified rearranged V-D-J TRB sequences. TCRdb reprocessed the multiplex PCR reads via MiXCR and lists one record per CDR3 protein. Among 2,000 or so distinct CDR3 sequences listed, 20% to 25% were seen once. The CDR3 spans 16 residues. V was cut by 6 bases and J by 1 base, with 16 bases left in between. Per the germline V gene, CDR1 is MNHEY and CDR2 is SMNVEV (reference sequence). Peripheral blood genomic DNA, not sorted cells or RNA, was the template. The source material was blood. This chain joins TRBV27 and TRBJ1-3, with TRBD1 as a possible D gene (5 bases). The sequence was collected from a human donor with a solid tumor. The CDR3 sequence is CASSPGGGLSGNTIYF. CDR3 coding DNA: TGTGCCAGCAGCCCGGGGGGGGGGTTGTCTGGAAACACCATATATTTT.